One and the same sample provided the 17 T cell receptor beta chains below, sequenced in a study of cytomegalovirus exposure and HLA in healthy donors. Primers: 60 Vbeta forward and 13 Jbeta reverse. Some clones are missing from TCRdb's copy, which holds only in-frame ones; the method was immunoSEQ multiplex PCR. The sample contains 150,000 to 200,000 clones, about 77% of which appear only once. Sequencing was done on a sample of PBMCs. These receptors came from a woman aged 30 to 39 in good health and CMV-seropositive.

This chain links TRBV11-2 with TRBJ2-3; a weak D match, TRBD1 (5 bases). In germline, CDR1 is SGHAT, CDR2 FQNNGV. V lost 6 bases and J 4 bases, leaving 11 bases between the germline ends. This CDR3 spans 13 amino acids. The CDR3 region is CASSLQGPDTQYF. DNA of the CDR3: TGTGCCAGCAGTCTCCAGGGCCCAGATACGCAGTATTTT.

Only a few counts were recorded for this clone. The rearrangement links TRBV19 to TRBJ2-3, with a weak D call TRBD2 (7 bases). Per germline, CDR1 LNHDA and CDR2 SQIVND (reference sequence). V was cut by 6 bases and J by 2 bases, with 15 bases left in between. The CDR3 consists of 15 residues. The CDR3 region is CASRLGGGNTDTQYF. The DNA of the CDR3 is TGTGCCAGTAGGCTGGGCGGGGGCAACACAGATACGCAGTATTTT.

The CDR3, as DNA: TGTGCCAGCAGCCGGGACAGGGGAAGCTACAATGAGCAGTTCTTC. This codes for CASSRDRGSYNEQFF. The chain couples TRBV5-6 to TRBJ2-1, with 10 bases matching TRBD1. This CDR3 is built from 15 residues. The V gene end was trimmed by 4 bases and the J gene end by 3 bases; junction bases not matched to a gene: 4. Germline loops: CDR1 SGHDT, CDR2 YYEEEE.

By share, this clone counts as medium-sized. The chain uses TRBV4-2 and TRBJ2-2, with unresolved D. The CDR3 totals 14 residues. Between the trimmed V and J ends, which lost 2 bases and 3 bases, there was a span of 7 bases. The germline V gene has CDR1 LGHNA and CDR2 YNFKEQ. CDR3 nucleotides: TGTGCCAGCAGCCAAAGTGAGGACACCGGGGAGCTGTTTTTT. It translates to CASSQSEDTGELFF.

The rearrangement uses TRBV2 and TRBJ1-5; D remains ambiguous. Per germline, CDR1 SNHLY and CDR2 FYNNEI. Deletions cut 2 bases from V and 1 base from J, with 6 bases between. This CDR3 spans 14 amino acids. CDR3 residues: CASSEWRSNQPQHF. CDR3 bases: TGTGCCAGCAGTGAATGGAGAAGCAATCAGCCCCAGCATTTT. Full variable domain (remainder filled in from reference TRBV2 and TRBJ1-5): EPEVTQTPSHQVTQMGQEVILRCVPISNHLYFYWYRQILGQKVEFLVSFYNNEISEKSEIFDDQFSVERPDGSNFTLKIRSTKLEDSAMYFCASSEWRSNQPQHFGDGTRLSIL.

To note about this clone: A junction end diverges from the germline sequence, so it may reflect a read error. The chain uses TRBV28 and TRBJ2-5; 9 bases agree with TRBD2. There are 15 residues in the CDR3. From germline, CDR1 is MDHEN and CDR2 SYDVKM. This CDR3 reads CAGSYPRAGGETQYF. CDR3 bases: TGTGCCGGCAGTTACCCACGAGCGGGGGGAGAGACCCAGTACTTC.

This chain joins TRBV4-3 and TRBJ1-6, with a weak D call TRBD1 (5 bases). Trimming left V 0 bases short and J 8 bases short, with 14 bases between. Germline CDR1 and CDR2: LGHNA and YSLEER. The CDR3 spans 16 residues. CDR3 sequence (DNA): TGCGCCAGCAGCCAAGATCCAGGGAGGGGATATTCACCCCTCCACTTT. This codes for CASSQDPGRGYSPLHF.

V is TRBV6-5 and J is TRBJ2-5, with 8 bases lining up with TRBD2. The end of the DNA is better explained by TRBJ2-7, so the J call may be wrong. This CDR3 contains 14 residues. Germline values: CDR1 MNHEY, CDR2 SVGAGI. The CDR3 DNA sequence: TGTGCCAGCAGCAAACGGGGGGGCTGGGACGAGCAGTACTTC. It is translated as CASSKRGGWDEQYF.

The chain has TRBV6-5 and TRBJ2-5; 8 nucleotides line up with TRBD1. CDR1 is MNHEY and CDR2 is SVGAGI in the germline V gene. The CDR3 runs 11 residues. Trimming took 6 bases from V and 9 from J; bases not matched to a gene: 3. The CDR3 is CASRETGAQYF. CDR3 in DNA: TGTGCCAGCAGGGAGACAGGGGCCCAGTACTTC.

CDR3 DNA: TGTGCCAGCAGTGAAGGGCAGGAAGGTGGCTACACCTTC. Translating gives CASSEGQEGGYTF. The chain is built from TRBV2 and TRBJ1-2; no firm D call. The germline V and J ends were trimmed by 1 base and 7 bases, with 10 bases remaining between them. This CDR3 spans 13 amino acids. Germline V lookup: CDR1 SNHLY, CDR2 FYNNEI.

With regard to this clone: One junction end disagrees with the germline gene, perhaps due to a read error. The gene calls are TRBV7-8 and TRBJ2-6; possibly TRBD1 for D (5 bases). CDR1 is SGHVS, CDR2 FQNEAQ, per germline. The CDR3 runs 15 residues. In DNA, the CDR3 is TGTGCCAGCAGCTTAGCCACCTCTGGGGCCAACGGCCTGACTTTC. It codes for CASSLATSGANGLTF.

The chain combines TRBV21-1 with TRBJ1-6. TRBV21-1 is classified as a pseudogene. The CDR3 has 19 residues. In DNA form, the CDR3 reads TGTGCCAGCAGCATCTCGGACTTCTCCAAGCACTCCTATAATTCACCCCTCCACTTT. This translates into CASSISDFSKHSYNSPLHF.

This clone was recorded a few times. The V gene is TRBV21-1, the J gene TRBJ1-5; the table's D call, TRBD1, has no DNA check behind it. TRBV21-1 is classified as a pseudogene. The CDR3 totals 13 residues. CDR3 nucleotide sequence: TGTGCCAGCAGCAAAGCTGGGGGCCAGCCCCAGCATTTT. Its protein product is CASSKAGGQPQHF.

The rearrangement joins TRBV5-6 to TRBJ2-2; D ambiguous. This CDR3 region has 14 residues. Between the trimmed V and J ends, which lost 1 base and 1 base, there was a span of 5 bases. From germline, CDR1 is SGHDT and CDR2 YYEEEE. CDR3 bases: TGTGCCAGCAGCTTGCTCGGGAACACCGGGGAGCTGTTTTTT. Translation gives CASSLLGNTGELFF.

This clone appeared a few times. Written as DNA, the CDR3 is TGTGCCAGCAGCTCTCCAGGGACTGGAAACACCATATATTTT. This codes for CASSSPGTGNTIYF. The J gene is TRBJ1-3, the V gene TRBV11-3; D is perhaps TRBD1 (5 bases). Trimming pared 4 bases from V and 2 bases from J, leaving 9 bases between. The CDR3 runs 14 residues. Germline loops: CDR1 SGHNT, CDR2 YENEEA.

The chain joins TRBV7-8 to TRBJ1-5; 8 nucleotides line up with TRBD1. V was pared by 3 bases and J by 7 bases, with 5 bases of the junction left unmatched. Germline values: CDR1 SGHVS, CDR2 FQNEAQ. This CDR3 has 14 residues. CDR3 residues: CASSFDRGEQPQHF. The CDR3 DNA reads as TGTGCCAGCAGCTTTGACAGGGGCGAACAGCCCCAGCATTTT.

The chain couples TRBV19 to TRBJ2-2; D perhaps matches TRBD1 (6 bases). The V end lost 3 bases, the J end lost 4 bases, and 12 bases lay between the germline ends. This CDR3 contains 15 residues. Germline V gives CDR1 LNHDA, CDR2 SQIVND (reference sequence). The CDR3 protein is CASSIWDTGTGELFF. The CDR3 DNA follows: TGTGCCAGTAGTATTTGGGACACCGGCACCGGGGAGCTGTTTTTT.